The 10 T cell receptor beta chains given below trace back to one sample, sequenced in a study of a mutant IDH1 vaccine in newly diagnosed glioma. Time point noted: baseline, week 1 (first vaccination visit). The treatment is: pre-vaccination baseline after standard-of-care therapy. TCRdb keeps only in-frame clones here, not all; method: immunoSEQ multiplex PCR. In the table there are fewer than 50,000 clones, roughly 80% of which are singletons. The material sequenced was PBMCs, taken from a glioma patient treated with radiotherapy, temozolomide or both. The source is a man in his forties with glioma. Some clones in this sample may be carry-over from other donors' samples.

The chain couples TRBV7-9 to TRBJ2-1, with D possibly matching TRBD2 (5 bases). Germline V lookup: CDR1 SEHNR, CDR2 FQNEAQ (reference sequence). Trimming removed 4 bases at V and 6 bases at J, with 7 bases between. CDR3 size: 12 residues. The CDR3 DNA reads as TGTGCCAGCAGCTCTGCGGGCAATGAGCAGTTCTTC. It codes for CASSSAGNEQFF.

This chain joins TRBV4-1 and TRBJ1-2; TRBD1 agrees at 9 bases. J was trimmed by 4 bases and V by 1 base; bases with no gene match: 4. This CDR3 region has 15 residues. CDR1 is MGHRA, CDR2 YSYEKL, per germline. DNA for the CDR3: TGCGCCAGCAGCCAAGGGACAGGGGAAGTCTATGGCTACACCTTC. Translation: CASSQGTGEVYGYTF.

Written as DNA, the CDR3 is TGTGCCAGCACCGATAGGTACGGACTTAGTGGCTACACCTTC. Translating gives CASTDRYGLSGYTF. The rearrangement links TRBV27 to TRBJ1-2; no firm D call. This CDR3 contains 14 residues. With 7 bases removed from V and 7 bases from J, the gap between germline ends came to 19 bases. Germline lookup yields CDR1 MNHEY and CDR2 SMNVEV (reference sequence).

This rearrangement joins TRBV7-2 to TRBJ2-3; D is ambiguous. The germline V gene has CDR1 SGHTA and CDR2 FQGNSA. The germline V and J ends were trimmed by 3 bases and 2 bases, with 9 bases remaining between them. The CDR3 consists of 14 residues. The CDR3, as DNA: TGTGCCAGCAGCTTGAGTCATAACACAGATACGCAGTATTTT. Translated, it gives CASSLSHNTDTQYF.

This clone appeared a single time. The chain combines TRBV5-1 with TRBJ1-2; D gene ambiguous. With 2 bases removed from V and 0 bases from J, the gap between germline ends came to 8 bases. Per germline, CDR1 SGHRS and CDR2 YFSETQ. The CDR3 spans 14 residues. The CDR3: CASSFGPSNYGYTF. DNA for the CDR3: TGCGCCAGCAGCTTTGGGCCTTCTAACTATGGCTACACCTTC. The full variable domain, with the rest looked up from reference TRBV5-1 and TRBJ1-2, is KAGVTQTPRYLIKTRGQQVTLSCSPISGHRSVSWYQQTPGQGLQFLFEYFSETQRNKGNFPGRFSGRQFSNSRSEMNVSTLELGDSALYLCASSFGPSNYGYTFGSGTRLTVV.

The chain couples TRBV5-6 to TRBJ1-1; no definite D call. From germline, CDR1 is SGHDT and CDR2 YYEEEE. CDR3 size: 17 residues. V was trimmed by 4 bases and J by 3 bases, leaving 22 bases between them. The CDR3 DNA is TGTGCCAGCAGCCCGTCTTGGTGGCGCAAACCCGACACTGAAGCTTTCTTT. Residues: CASSPSWWRKPDTEAFF.

The chain links TRBV4-1 to TRBJ1-4; D remains ambiguous. The germline gives CDR1 MGHRA, CDR2 YSYEKL. V dropped 3 bases and J dropped 8 bases, with 16 bases sitting between them. The CDR3 totals 15 residues. The CDR3 here is CASSHEKGDTEKLFF. DNA of the CDR3: TGCGCCAGCAGCCATGAAAAGGGAGACACCGAAAAACTGTTTTTT.

The chain is built from TRBV27 and TRBJ1-2; 7 nucleotides match TRBD1. Looked up from germline, CDR1 is MNHEY and CDR2 is SMNVEV (reference sequence). V was clipped by 4 bases and J by 8 bases; unmatched bases: 16. The CDR3 is 16 amino acids. In nucleotides, the CDR3 is TGTGCCAGCAGTTCACACAGGGGTGAAGGGGCCTACGGCTACACCTTC. Residues: CASSSHRGEGAYGYTF.

The rearrangement uses TRBV5-1 and TRBJ2-2, with D possibly being TRBD1 (5 bases). V lost 0 bases, J lost 5 bases, and 8 bases lay in between. CDR1 and CDR2 (germline): SGHRS, YFSETQ. This CDR3 is 14 amino acids long. For the CDR3, the DNA is TGCGCCAGCAGCTTGGCCTCAGGGACCGGGGAGCTGTTTTTT. Its translation is CASSLASGTGELFF.

CDR3 region: CASTSAWGADTEAFF. In DNA, the CDR3 is TGTGCCAGCACCTCGGCATGGGGAGCGGACACTGAAGCTTTCTTT. The chain has TRBV6-1 and TRBJ1-1; D not certain. CDR3 size: 15 residues. CDR1 is MNHNS and CDR2 is SASEGT in the germline V gene. Deletions cut 7 bases from V and 3 bases from J, with 18 bases between.